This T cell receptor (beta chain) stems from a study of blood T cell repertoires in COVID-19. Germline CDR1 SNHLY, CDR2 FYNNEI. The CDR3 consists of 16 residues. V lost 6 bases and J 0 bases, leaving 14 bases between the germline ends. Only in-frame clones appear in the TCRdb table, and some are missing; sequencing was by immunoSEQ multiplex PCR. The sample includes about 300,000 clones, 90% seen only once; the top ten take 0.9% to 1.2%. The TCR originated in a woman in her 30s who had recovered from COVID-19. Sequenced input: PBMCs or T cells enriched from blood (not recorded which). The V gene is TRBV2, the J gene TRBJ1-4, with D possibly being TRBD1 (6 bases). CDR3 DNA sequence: TGTGCCAGCAGCGTCAAAACAGGGACAACTAATGAAAAACTGTTTTTT. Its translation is CASSVKTGTTNEKLFF.